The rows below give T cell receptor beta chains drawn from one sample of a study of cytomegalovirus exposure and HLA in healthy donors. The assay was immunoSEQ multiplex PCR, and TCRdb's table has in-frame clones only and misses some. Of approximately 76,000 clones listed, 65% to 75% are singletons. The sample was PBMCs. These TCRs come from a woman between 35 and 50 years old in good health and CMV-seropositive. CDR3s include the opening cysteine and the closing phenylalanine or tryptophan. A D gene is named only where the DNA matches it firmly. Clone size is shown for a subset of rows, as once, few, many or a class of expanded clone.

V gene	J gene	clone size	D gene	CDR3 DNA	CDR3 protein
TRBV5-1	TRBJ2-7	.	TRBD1	TGCGCCAGCAGCGCGGACAGGGTACAGTACTTC	CASSADRVQYF
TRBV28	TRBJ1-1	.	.	TGTGCCAGCAGTTTTCCGACAGGGAACACTGAAGCTTTCTTT	CASSFPTGNTEAFF
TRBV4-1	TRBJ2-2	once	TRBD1	TGCGCCAGCAGCCAAGGTACCTTAGGGGGCCTATCTTCCGGGGAGCTGTTTTTT	CASSQGTLGGLSSGELFF
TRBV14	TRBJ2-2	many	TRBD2	TGTGCCAGCAGCCTAGCGGGGTCCGGGGAGCTGTTTTTT	CASSLAGSGELFF
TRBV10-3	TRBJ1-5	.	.	TGTGCCATCCCTGTTCTTCAGCCCCAGCATTTT	CAIPVLQPQHF
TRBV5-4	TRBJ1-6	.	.	TGTGCCAGCAGCTCAGGACAGAATAATTCACCCCTCCACTTT	CASSSGQNNSPLHF
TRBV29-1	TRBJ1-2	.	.	TGCAGCGTTCCCCGGGGGAGCTATGGCTACACCTTC	CSVPRGSYGYTF
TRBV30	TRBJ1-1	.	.	TGTGCCTGGAGCACCGGGACACCGAACACTGAAGCTTTCTTT	CAWSTGTPNTEAFF
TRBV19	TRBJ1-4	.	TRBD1	TGTGCCACGAGGGACAGCAAAACAACTAATGAAAAACTGTTTTTT	CATRDSKTTNEKLFF
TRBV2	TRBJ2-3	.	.	TGTGCCAGCAAGGGCAGGGGAGTCACAGATACGCAGTATTTT	CASKGRGVTDTQYF
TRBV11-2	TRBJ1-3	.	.	TGTGCCAGCAGCCCGCAAAGGAATTGGGCCGCCACCATATATTTT	CASSPQRNWAATIYF
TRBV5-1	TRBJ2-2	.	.	TGCGCCAGCAGCTTGGTGGAGCCGAACACCGGGGAGCTGTTTTTT	CASSLVEPNTGELFF
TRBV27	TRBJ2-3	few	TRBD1	TGTGCCAGCAGTAGGGGGGACAGGAACACAGATACGCAGTATTTT	CASSRGDRNTDTQYF
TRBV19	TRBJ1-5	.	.	TGTGCCAGTAGTCAAAGGGGCCAGCCCCAGCATTTT	CASSQRGQPQHF
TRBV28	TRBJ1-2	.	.	TGTGCCAGCAGTACTGACTATGGCTACACCTTC	CASSTDYGYTF
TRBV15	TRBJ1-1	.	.	TGTGCCACCAGCACCCGTGGGGCAGGGTGGACTGAAGCTTTCTTT	CATSTRGAGWTEAFF
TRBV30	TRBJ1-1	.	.	TGTGCCTGGAGTGTGGGTACAGTTTCGAACACTGAAGCTTTCTTT	CAWSVGTVSNTEAFF
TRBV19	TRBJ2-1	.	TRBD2	TGTGCCAGTAGTCGGGACTACCTTTACAATGAGCAGTTCTTC	CASSRDYLYNEQFF
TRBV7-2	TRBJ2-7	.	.	TGTGCCAGCAGCTTAGCGGGGGGTCGCTACGAGCAGTACTTC	CASSLAGGRYEQYF
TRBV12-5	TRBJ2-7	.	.	TGTGCTAGTGGTTTGCCACGTGGAGGGCAGTACTTC	CASGLPRGGQYF
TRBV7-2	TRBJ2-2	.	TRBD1	TGTGCCAGCAGTTACGACAGGGGCTCCGGGGAGCTGTTTTTT	CASSYDRGSGELFF
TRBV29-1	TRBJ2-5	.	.	TGCAGCGTTGCCTCAGGGACAATATCGGAGACCCAGTACTTC	CSVASGTISETQYF
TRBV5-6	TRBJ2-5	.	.	TGTGCCAGCAGCTTTGGAGGAGAAGAGACCCAGTACTTC	CASSFGGEETQYF
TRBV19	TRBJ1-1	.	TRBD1	TGTGCCAGTAGTTGGGACAGGAACACTGAAGCTTTCTTT	CASSWDRNTEAFF
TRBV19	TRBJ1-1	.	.	TGTGCCAGTAGTATTCAGGGGAACACTGAAGCTTTCTTT	CASSIQGNTEAFF
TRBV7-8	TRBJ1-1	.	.	TGTGCCAGCAGCGCCCTACAGGGCACTGAAGCTTTCTTT	CASSALQGTEAFF
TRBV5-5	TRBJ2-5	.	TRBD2	TGTGCCAGCAGCTTGAGTGTAGCGGGGCAAGAGACCCAGTACTTC	CASSLSVAGQETQYF
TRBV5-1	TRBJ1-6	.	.	TGCGCCAGCAGCTCCCGATCGTTTGAGTCGCGAACGGATAATTCACCCCTCCACTTT	CASSSRSFESRTDNSPLHF
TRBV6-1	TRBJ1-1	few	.	TGTGCCAGCAGTGAATCATCAGGGTTTTTAACTGAAGCTTTCTTT	CASSESSGFLTEAFF
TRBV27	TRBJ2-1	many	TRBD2	TGTGCCAGCAGTTTAAGCGGGAGGTCGGGTCTACAGCAGTTCTTC	CASSLSGRSGLQQFF
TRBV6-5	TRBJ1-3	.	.	TGTGCCAGCAGTTACGGAGGTGCGGGAGGAAACACCATATATTTT	CASSYGGAGGNTIYF
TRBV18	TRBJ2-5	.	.	TGTGCCAGCTATCGGTCAGCGGAAGAGACCCAGTACTTC	CASYRSAEETQYF
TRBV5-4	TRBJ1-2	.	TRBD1	TGTGCCAGCAGCCCAGGGACAGGGAAGGCCTACTATGGCTACACCTTC	CASSPGTGKAYYGYTF
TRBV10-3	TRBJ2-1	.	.	TGTGCCATCACCGGACAGAAGACCTACAATGAGCAGTTCTTC	CAITGQKTYNEQFF
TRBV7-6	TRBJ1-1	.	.	TGTGCCAGCAGCTTATTGATCGAGGGCACTGAAGCTTTCTTT	CASSLLIEGTEAFF
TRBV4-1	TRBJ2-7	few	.	TGCGCCAGCAGCCAAGACGGGCAGGGGATTACCTACGAGCAGTACTTC	CASSQDGQGITYEQYF
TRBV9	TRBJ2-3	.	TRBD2	TGTGCCAGCAGCGCCCCCACTCGCGGGAGGTCAGATACGCAGTATTTT	CASSAPTRGRSDTQYF